Presented here are 9 T cell receptor beta chains from one specimen sequenced in a study of OX40 agonist ivuxolimab in advanced cancers. The repertoire was sequenced with immunoSEQ multiplex PCR; TCRdb's copy has only in-frame clones and lacks some. The sample lists about 54,000 clones, about four fifths occurring once. The material sequenced was CD4+ or CD8+ T cells sorted from blood, taken in a trial of the OX40 agonist ivuxolimab. Source of these receptors: an adult with an advanced solid tumor such as melanoma, head and neck, liver or kidney cancer.

This rearrangement joins TRBV9 to TRBJ2-6; no reliable D call. Trimming left V 1 base short and J 2 bases short, with 13 bases between. Germline V gene data show CDR1 as SGDLS and CDR2 as YYNGEE. The CDR3 sequence is 17 residues long. This CDR3 reads CASSVNAPVPGANVLTF. The CDR3 nucleotides are TGTGCCAGCAGCGTAAATGCGCCCGTCCCTGGGGCCAACGTCCTGACTTTC.

V is TRBV7-2 and J is TRBJ2-7; the D is unclear. V shed 1 base and J shed 3 bases, with 7 bases lying between them. Germline-derived CDR1 and CDR2 are SGHTA and FQGNSA. The CDR3 runs to 13 residues. This CDR3 is CASSLVPNYEQYF. In nucleotides, the CDR3 is TGTGCCAGCAGCTTAGTCCCCAACTACGAGCAGTACTTC.

This rearrangement joins TRBV11-2 to TRBJ2-7; the D call may be TRBD1 or TRBD2 (5 bases each). The germline V and J ends were trimmed by 5 bases and 0 bases, with 11 bases remaining between them. The CDR3 has 14 residues. Germline V lookup: CDR1 SGHAT, CDR2 FQNNGV. The CDR3 DNA reads as TGTGCCAGCAGCCGGGGACCTTACTCCTACGAGCAGTACTTC. This codes for CASSRGPYSYEQYF.

The genes are TRBV6-5 and TRBJ2-5; the match to TRBD1 covers 7 bases. The germline gives CDR1 MNHEY, CDR2 SVGAGI. With 6 bases clipped from V and 5 bases from J, the junction kept 9 bases outside the gene matches. The CDR3 runs to 14 residues. The CDR3 coding sequence is TGTGCCAGCAGCCTAAACAGGGGTCCCGAGACCCAGTACTTC. Translating gives CASSLNRGPETQYF.

The chain combines TRBV28 with TRBJ1-5, with D hard to call. The CDR3 contains 15 residues. V was shortened by 6 bases and J by 4 bases, with 16 bases between the two germline ends. Germline V CDR1 and CDR2: MDHEN, SYDVKM. In DNA, the CDR3 is TGTGCCAGCAGCCCTCAATTACGGCTGAATCAGCCCCAGCATTTT. Protein product: CASSPQLRLNQPQHF.

The sample holds one count of this clone. The chain is built from TRBV18 and TRBJ1-5; possibly TRBD1 for D (5 bases). Looked up from germline, CDR1 is KGHSH and CDR2 is LQKENI. This CDR3 is 15 amino acids long. V was cut by 3 bases and J by 1 base, with 10 bases left in between. The CDR3 is CASSPARDSNQPQHF. DNA for the CDR3: TGTGCCAGCTCACCCGCCCGGGACAGCAATCAGCCCCAGCATTTT.

The chain is built from TRBV4-2 and TRBJ1-2; TRBD1 matches 9 bases. Germline loops: CDR1 LGHNA, CDR2 YNFKEQ. This CDR3 has 15 amino acids. Trimming removed 8 bases from V and 7 bases from J; junction bases left unmatched: 14. The CDR3 sequence: CASSQWIQGAGGYTF. The CDR3 bases are TGTGCCAGCTCACAATGGATACAGGGGGCTGGTGGCTACACCTTC.

This chain links TRBV19 with TRBJ2-5, with a possible D match to TRBD1 (5 bases). Germline CDR1 reads LNHDA; CDR2 reads SQIVND (reference sequence). Trimming cost V 3 bases and J 1 base, with 12 bases left between them. The CDR3 runs 15 residues. CDR3 coding DNA: TGTGCCAGTAGTATCATCGACAGAAGCCAAGAGACCCAGTACTTC. This translates into CASSIIDRSQETQYF. The whole variable domain, remainder taken from reference TRBV19 and TRBJ2-5, is DGGITQSPKYLFRKEGQNVTLSCEQNLNHDAMYWYRQDPGQGLRLIYYSQIVNDFQKGDIAEGYSVSREKKESFPLTVTSAQKNPTAFYLCASSIIDRSQETQYFGPGTRLLVL.

The gene calls are TRBV29-1 and TRBJ1-2; D gene unclear. Trimming took 4 bases from V and 0 from J, leaving 9 bases between them. CDR3 length equals 13 residues. Germline CDR1 is SQVTM and CDR2 is ANQGSEA. This CDR3 is CSVAARANYGYTF. For the CDR3, the DNA is TGCAGCGTTGCGGCCCGCGCTAACTATGGCTACACCTTC.